At least ten counts were recorded for the clone carrying this T cell receptor beta chain. Looked up from germline, CDR1 is MNHNS and CDR2 is SASEGT. This CDR3 has 17 residues. J was trimmed by 0 bases and V by 6 bases; bases with no gene match: 10. The data derive from a study of regulatory T cells in long-lasting Graves disease. Study-wide context: With positive TSH receptor antibodies and over 5 years of antithyroid drugs, Graves' disease was considered persistent.

The time point denotes: persistent/refractory GD, antithyroid drugs over 5 years with positive TRAb. PBMC RNA served as the TCR library source. American Thyroid Association guidelines defined Graves' disease diagnosis. Peripheral blood, 7 to 9.5 milliliters of it, was drawn into EDTA tubes. In building TCR beta libraries, iRepertoire HTBI primers were used together with Arm-PCR of CDR3 regions. TCRdb reprocessed the multiplex PCR reads with MiXCR, giving one entry per CDR3 protein. The sample lists around 400,000 distinct CDR3 sequences; over 20% were seen once. The chain couples TRBV6-1 to TRBJ1-5; 8 positions agree with TRBD1. This clonotype originated in a female donor with Graves disease. The source material was peripheral blood mononuclear cells (PBMCs), sampled when the disease was refractory, from a patient treated with antithyroid drugs. Here the CDR3 reads CASSAGTGIYSNQPQHF. In DNA form, the CDR3 reads TGTGCCAGCAGCGCCGGGACAGGCATTTATAGCAATCAGCCCCAGCATTTT.